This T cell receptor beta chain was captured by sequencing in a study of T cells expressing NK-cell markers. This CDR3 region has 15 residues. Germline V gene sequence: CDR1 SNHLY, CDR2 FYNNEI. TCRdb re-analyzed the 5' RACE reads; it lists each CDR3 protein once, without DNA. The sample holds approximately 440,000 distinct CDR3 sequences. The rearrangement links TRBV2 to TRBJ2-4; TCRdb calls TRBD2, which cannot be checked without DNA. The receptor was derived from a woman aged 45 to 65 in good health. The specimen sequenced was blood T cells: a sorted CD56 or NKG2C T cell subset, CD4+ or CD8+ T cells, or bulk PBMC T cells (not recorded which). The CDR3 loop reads CASKVEGVSKNIQYF.